This T cell receptor beta chain was sequenced in a study of T cell responses to AZD1222 COVID-19 vaccine. Study-level results: It was only a handful of AZD1222 recipients who were seropositive at baseline. Females outnumbered males among donors, who were mostly white British; clonal diversity was possibly underestimated. Of spike-specific TCRs, nearly half reportedly target regions left unmutated in variants. With two AZD1222 doses given, Spike-specific TCR breadth and depth both rose.

The assay was immunoSEQ multiplex PCR, and TCRdb's table has in-frame clones only and misses some. The data hold about 150,000 clones, with over 85% observed a single time. Comment on this clone: No antigen is known for it.

The CDR3 is made up of 14 amino acids. Trimming removed 6 bases at V and 2 bases at J, with 15 bases between. Germline values: CDR1 SGDLS, CDR2 YYNGEE. V is TRBV9 and J is TRBJ2-7; D gene uncertain. This receptor was obtained from an adult in good health. Material: peripheral blood, obtained on day 0 of AZD1222 vaccination. The CDR3 DNA sequence: TGTGCCAGCACCTTGATGGGCCCGACCTACGAGCAGTACTTC. Translating it yields CASTLMGPTYEQYF.